This T cell receptor beta chain was profiled in a study of blood T cell repertoires in COVID-19. Germline V lookup: CDR1 SGHDN, CDR2 FVKESK. V lost 4 bases to trimming and J lost 7 bases, with 17 bases between them. The CDR3 is made up of 16 amino acids. Only in-frame clones appear in the TCRdb table, and some are missing; sequencing was by immunoSEQ multiplex PCR. Among about 100,000 clones listed, 91% were seen once. The sample comprised peripheral blood. This rearrangement joins TRBV14 to TRBJ1-6; no firm D call. The origin of this receptor is a human donor in a cohort sampled during active COVID-19. The CDR3 DNA reads TGTGCCAGCAGCCTATCTCCGGCAGGAACCAATTCACCCCTCCACTTT. Translating gives CASSLSPAGTNSPLHF. The full variable domain, its missing parts supplied by reference TRBV14 and TRBJ1-6, is EAGVTQFPSHSVIEKGQTVTLRCDPISGHDNLYWYRRVMGKEIKFLLHFVKESKQDESGMPNNRFLAERTGGTYSTLKVQPAELEDSGVYFCASSLSPAGTNSPLHFGNGTRLTVT.